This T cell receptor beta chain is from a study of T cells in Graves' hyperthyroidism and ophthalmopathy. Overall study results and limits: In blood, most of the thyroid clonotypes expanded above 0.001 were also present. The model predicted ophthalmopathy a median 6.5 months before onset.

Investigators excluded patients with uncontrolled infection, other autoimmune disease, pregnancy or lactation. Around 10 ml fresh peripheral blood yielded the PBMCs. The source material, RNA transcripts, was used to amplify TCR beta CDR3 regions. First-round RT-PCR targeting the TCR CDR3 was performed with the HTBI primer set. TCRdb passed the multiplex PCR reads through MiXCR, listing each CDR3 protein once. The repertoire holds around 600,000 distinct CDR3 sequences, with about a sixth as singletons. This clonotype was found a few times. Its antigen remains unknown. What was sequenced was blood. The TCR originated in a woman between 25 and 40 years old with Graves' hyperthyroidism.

The CDR3 nucleotides read TGCGCCAGCGGCAGCCGGGACTCGCAGAGAGATACGCAGTATTTT. This codes for CASGSRDSQRDTQYF. This chain uses TRBV4-1 with TRBJ2-3; D is perhaps TRBD2 (6 bases). CDR3 length: 15 residues. Trimming stripped 8 bases from V and 5 bases from J, with 20 bases between. The germline V gene encodes CDR1 MGHRA and CDR2 YSYEKL.